This passage covers 18 T cell receptor beta chains from one sample sequenced in a study of CD8+ T cells in alopecia areata. cDNA serving as the sequencing template came from extracted, reverse transcribed RNA. Assay used: immunoSEQ multiplex PCR; TCRdb lists only in-frame clones, some missing. Here the sample spans about 140,000 clones, about 86% being singletons. Documented treatment: oral pan-JAK inhibitor, 5-10 mg twice daily. The sample consisted of CD8+ T cells sorted from blood, taken at week 4, from a patient treated with tofacitinib. All receptors come from a human donor with alopecia areata.

This clone was observed a handful of times. The gene calls are TRBV7-9 and TRBJ2-4, with D perhaps being TRBD1 or TRBD2 (5 bases each). CDR1 and CDR2 (germline): SEHNR, FQNEAQ (reference sequence). The CDR3 is 15 residues long. V was cut by 4 bases and J by 6 bases, with 16 bases left in between. The CDR3 loop is CASSSTGTHGNIQYF. The CDR3 nucleotides are TGTGCCAGCAGCTCAACCGGGACCCATGGAAACATTCAGTACTTC. Supplemented by reference TRBV7-9 and TRBJ2-4, the full variable domain reads DTGVSQNPRHKITKRGQNVTFRCDPISEHNRLYWYRQTLGQGPEFLTYFQNEAQLEKSRLLSDRFSAERPKGSFSTLEIQRTEQGDSAMYLCASSSTGTHGNIQYFGAGTRLSVL.

This clone has only a few counts. The DNA of the CDR3 is TGTGCCAGTAGGGCCGTTAACGGGGAGCTGTTTTTT. Residues: CASRAVNGELFF. The rearrangement uses TRBV19 and TRBJ2-2; D unresolved. V was shortened by 6 bases and J by 7 bases, with 9 bases between the two germline ends. The germline gives CDR1 LNHDA, CDR2 SQIVND (reference sequence). This CDR3 region has 12 residues.

V gene TRBV6-5 combines with J gene TRBJ2-5; TRBD1 is a possible D gene (6 bases). V dropped 0 bases and J dropped 1 base, with 6 bases sitting between them. The CDR3 is made up of 14 amino acids. Germline V gene sequence: CDR1 MNHEY, CDR2 SVGAGI. The CDR3 spells CASSYSDSQETQYF. CDR3 DNA sequence: TGTGCCAGCAGTTACTCGGACAGCCAAGAGACCCAGTACTTC.

The rearrangement links TRBV7-8 to TRBJ1-1, with TRBD1 matching over 7 bases. V was pared by 10 bases and J by 4 bases, with 9 bases of the junction left unmatched. The CDR3 consists of 13 residues. CDR1 is SGHVS, CDR2 FQNEAQ, per germline. This chain's CDR3 is CATKTGSGTEAFF. The CDR3 coding sequence is TGTGCCACCAAGACAGGGTCTGGCACTGAAGCTTTCTTT. Combining the CDR3 with reference TRBV7-8 and TRBJ1-1 gives the whole variable domain GAGVSQSPRYKVAKRGQDVALRCDPISGHVSLFWYQQALGQGPEFLTYFQNEAQLDKSGLPSDRFFAERPEGSVSTLKIQRTQQEDSAVYLCATKTGSGTEAFFGQGTRLTVV.

For the CDR3, the DNA is TGTGCCAGCAGCTTTAGTAGCGGCACAGATACGCAGTATTTT. This encodes CASSFSSGTDTQYF. The gene calls are TRBV7-9 and TRBJ2-3, with D tentatively TRBD2 (5 bases). CDR3 length: 14 amino acids. V was pared by 3 bases and J by 1 base, with 8 bases between. The germline V gene encodes CDR1 SEHNR and CDR2 FQNEAQ (reference sequence).

This chain's CDR3 is CASSALDRDPLQPQHF. The CDR3 DNA sequence: TGTGCCAGCAGCGCACTCGACAGGGATCCTCTTCAGCCCCAGCATTTT. The rearrangement joins TRBV9 to TRBJ1-5, with TRBD1 matching 7 bases. The CDR3 consists of 16 residues. J lost 6 bases, V lost 3 bases, and 12 bases had no gene match. In germline, CDR1 is SGDLS, CDR2 YYNGEE.

In DNA, the CDR3 is TGTGCCATCAGTGAGGGTAGCAATCAGCCCCAGCATTTT. It specifies CAISEGSNQPQHF. This chain connects TRBV10-3 to TRBJ1-5; D unclear. The germline V and J ends were trimmed by 2 bases and 0 bases, with 2 bases remaining between them. Germline V gene sequence: CDR1 ENHRY, CDR2 SYGVKD. This CDR3 comprises 13 residues.

This chain connects TRBV19 to TRBJ2-4, with a tentative D call TRBD2 (6 bases). The V gene lost 0 bases and the J gene lost 6 bases, with 12 bases spanning the gap. Looked up from germline, CDR1 is LNHDA and CDR2 is SQIVND (reference sequence). The CDR3 is made up of 15 amino acids. The chain's CDR3 is CASSIDRGMGNIQYF. The CDR3 coding sequence is TGTGCCAGTAGTATAGACCGGGGGATGGGAAACATTCAGTACTTC.

The chain combines TRBV4-1 with TRBJ1-1; a possible D gene is TRBD1 (6 bases). Germline CDR1 and CDR2: MGHRA and YSYEKL. Trimming removed 1 base at V and 4 bases at J, with 10 bases between. This CDR3 region has 14 residues. The CDR3 spells CASSQVTRGTEAFF. DNA of the CDR3: TGCGCCAGCAGCCAAGTGACCAGGGGCACTGAAGCTTTCTTT.

This chain uses TRBV29-1 with TRBJ2-7; the D gene is possibly TRBD1 (5 bases). The CDR3 is made up of 16 amino acids. V was pared by 3 bases and J by 2 bases, with 20 bases between. Per germline, CDR1 SQVTM and CDR2 ANQGSEA. CDR3 sequence reads: CSVEWGGGSNPYEQYF. The CDR3 DNA follows: TGCAGCGTTGAGTGGGGCGGCGGATCGAACCCCTACGAGCAGTACTTC.

The chain couples TRBV6-5 to TRBJ2-7, with 8 bases lining up with TRBD1. CDR1 and CDR2 from the germline V gene are MNHEY and SVGAGI. V shed 3 bases and J 2 bases; nucleotides not matched to a gene: 6. The CDR3 contains 15 residues. The DNA for the CDR3 is TGTGCCAGCAGTTATCTCCGGGACAGGACCTACGAGCAGTACTTC. Translation: CASSYLRDRTYEQYF.

The genes are TRBV29-1 and TRBJ2-1; TRBD2 matches at 13 bases. The CDR3 contains 16 residues. The germline V gene encodes CDR1 SQVTM and CDR2 ANQGSEA. The junction had 11 bases not matched to a gene; V was cut back by 4 bases and J by 8 bases. DNA for the CDR3: TGCAGCGTTGGGGCCTCGACTAGCGGGAGGTCCTATGAGCAGTTCTTC. It yields the protein CSVGASTSGRSYEQFF.

V is TRBV6-6 and J is TRBJ2-1; TRBD2 is a possible D gene (6 bases). This CDR3 comprises 14 residues. Germline V gene data show CDR1 as MNHNY and CDR2 as SVGAGI (reference sequence). V lost 4 bases and J lost 9, with 16 bases in between. DNA for the CDR3: TGTGCCAGCAGTTGGATAGCGGAGGGGAGTGAGCAGTTCTTC. Translated: CASSWIAEGSEQFF.

This clone showed up just a few times. This chain links TRBV6-5 with TRBJ2-4; D possibly corresponds to TRBD1 (5 bases). V lost 5 bases, J lost 0 bases, and 11 bases lay in between. CDR3 length: 15 residues. Germline V gene sequence: CDR1 MNHEY, CDR2 SVGAGI. The chain's CDR3 is CASSPQALAKNIQYF. CDR3 DNA sequence: TGTGCCAGCAGTCCACAGGCCCTAGCCAAAAACATTCAGTACTTC.

This sequence joins TRBV5-1 and TRBJ2-3; D tentatively fits TRBD1 or TRBD2 (5 bases each). The CDR3 extends over 12 amino acids. The V gene lost 3 bases and the J gene lost 5 bases, with 7 bases spanning the gap. Germline CDR1 and CDR2: SGHRS and YFSETQ. CDR3 region: CASSWDLDTQYF. The CDR3 DNA is TGCGCCAGCAGCTGGGACCTAGATACGCAGTATTTT.

V gene TRBV27 combines with J gene TRBJ1-2; 8 bases line up with TRBD1. CDR1 and CDR2 (germline): MNHEY, SMNVEV (reference sequence). The CDR3 length is 17 residues. V shed 5 bases and J 1 base; nucleotides not matched to a gene: 12. CDR3 protein: CASSMTTGEGLNYGYTF. In DNA, the CDR3 is TGTGCCAGCAGTATGACGACAGGGGAGGGACTTAACTATGGCTACACCTTC.

J is TRBJ2-3 and V is TRBV11-2, with a weak D call TRBD2 (6 bases). In germline, CDR1 is SGHAT, CDR2 FQNNGV. This CDR3 spans 14 amino acids. Trimming stripped 0 bases from V and 7 bases from J, with 11 bases between. This CDR3 is CASSLEVAVYTQYF. The CDR3 region has the DNA TGTGCCAGCAGCTTAGAGGTAGCGGTCTATACGCAGTATTTT.

The chain uses TRBV29-1 and TRBJ1-2; D gene ambiguous. Germline V CDR1 and CDR2: SQVTM, ANQGSEA. The CDR3 is made up of 17 amino acids. The ends were cut back, 0 bases at V and 5 bases at J, with 22 bases in the middle. DNA of the CDR3: TGCAGCGTTGAAGATAGGAGTATCCCATCCATCCCTTATGGCTACACCTTC. It encodes CSVEDRSIPSIPYGYTF.